The clone carrying this T cell receptor (beta chain) has more than one count but fewer than ten. The antigen is not known. The data were taken from a study of CD8 T cells in ankylosing spondylitis. TCRdb reanalysed the 5' RACE reads using MiXCR and keeps one entry per CDR3 protein. The data show 100,000 to 150,000 distinct CDR3 sequences, with roughly 18% seen just once and 30% to 35% held by the top ten. General observations from the study: Made up of about eight highly homologous variants, a TCR beta motif appeared characteristic of ankylosing spondylitis blood.

The CDR3 loop spans 9 amino acids. Material: blood, either unsorted or a sorted T cell fraction (not recorded which). This clonotype originated in a male donor with ankylosing spondylitis. The V call is TRBV21-1, the J call TRBJ1-2. TRBV21-1 is recorded as a pseudogene. The CDR3 DNA reads TGTGCCAGCCGAAAAGGCTACACCTTC. This encodes CASRKGYTF.